Each of the 5 T cell receptor beta chains below was sequenced from the same sample in a study of T cell repertoires in cytomegalovirus infection. TCRdb recomputed calls from the reads with MiXCR, one row per CDR3 protein. The sample lists under 250,000 distinct CDR3 sequences, 6% to 8% seen once, with 5.5% to 6.5% in the top ten. Sequencing input: PBMCs. The receptor source for this set is a human donor in good health (CMV status not recorded). Some clones in this sample may be carry-over from other donors' samples.

In this sample, this clonotype turned up many times. The J gene is TRBJ2-5, the V gene TRBV6-2 or TRBV6-3; the D gene is possibly TRBD1 (5 bases). The CDR3 totals 14 residues. Germline lookup yields CDR1 MNHEY and CDR2 SVGEGT. V was cut by 4 bases and J by 6 bases, with 15 bases left in between. CDR3 residues: CASSSFAGHQTQYF. CDR3 DNA sequence: TGTGCCAGCAGTTCCTTCGCCGGACACCAGACCCAGTACTTC.

The CDR3 protein is CSVAPGRRDGELFF. The CDR3 bases are TGCAGCGTCGCCCCGGGACGGCGTGACGGGGAGCTGTTTTTT. This chain links TRBV29-1 with TRBJ2-2; possibly TRBD1 or TRBD2 for D (5 bases each). The germline CDR1 and CDR2 sequences are SQVTM and ANQGSEA. Trimming removed 6 bases at V and 7 bases at J, with 18 bases between. This CDR3 has 14 amino acids.

This clonotype was recorded many times. The V call is TRBV6-2 or TRBV6-3, the J call TRBJ2-2; 9 bases line up with TRBD1. Germline V gene data show CDR1 as MNHEY and CDR2 as SVGEGT. The length of the CDR3 is 15 residues. The ends lost 4 bases at V and 6 bases at J; junction bases unmatched: 6. The CDR3, as DNA: TGTGCCAGCAGTTTTTTTGGGACAGGGTCCGGGGAGCTGTTTTTT. This encodes CASSFFGTGSGELFF.

This clonotype came up many times. The genes are TRBV5-1 and TRBJ2-1; 13 bases agree with TRBD2. The CDR3 loop spans 16 amino acids. The germline gives CDR1 SGHRS, CDR2 YFSETQ. V lost 3 bases to trimming and J lost 6 bases; unmatched junction nucleotides: 6. CDR3 in DNA: TGCGCCAGCAGCTCCAGGACTAGCGGGGGAGGCAATGAGCAGTTCTTC. This gives the protein CASSSRTSGGGNEQFF.

This clonotype has a count of ten or more. The V and J genes are TRBV12-3 or TRBV12-4 and TRBJ2-7; weak D call: TRBD1 (6 bases). The CDR3 contains 12 residues. The ends were cut back, 5 bases at V and 5 bases at J, with 10 bases in the middle. The CDR3 is CASSTNRDEQYF. The CDR3 DNA reads as TGTGCCAGCAGTACCAACAGGGACGAGCAGTACTTC.